This TCR beta chain originates from a study of T-cell reconstitution after alpha-beta-depleted transplantation in children. The study's findings and limits: Several patients had high TCRbeta diversity at day 60; it came from surviving recipient T cells and thymic progenitors. One year after transplant, T-cell counts and diversity came mostly from newly produced T cells. There were reportedly several hundred expanded graft clones from which alpha-beta T cells came about two months after transplant.

This clonotype was seen repeatedly, ten times or more. Its antigen is unidentified. Preparation of the TCRbeta library involved a method that used unique molecular identifiers. TCRdb redid the calling of the PCR reads with MiXCR, one entry per CDR3 protein. The sample yields about 440,000 distinct CDR3 sequences, over 40% seen once. Germline V lookup: CDR1 DFQATT, CDR2 SNEGSKA (reference sequence). The germline V and J ends were trimmed by 2 bases and 0 bases, with 14 bases remaining between them. This CDR3 comprises 16 residues. This sequence was found in a girl aged 2 to 9 with aplastic anemia, due to receive a stem cell transplant. The specimen was PBMCs, collected before TCRalphabeta/CD19-depleted stem cell transplant. J is TRBJ2-1 and V is TRBV20-1, with unresolved D. As DNA, the CDR3 is TGCAGTGCTAGACACCCGAATAGGTACTCCTACAATGAGCAGTTCTTC. Protein sequence: CSARHPNRYSYNEQFF.